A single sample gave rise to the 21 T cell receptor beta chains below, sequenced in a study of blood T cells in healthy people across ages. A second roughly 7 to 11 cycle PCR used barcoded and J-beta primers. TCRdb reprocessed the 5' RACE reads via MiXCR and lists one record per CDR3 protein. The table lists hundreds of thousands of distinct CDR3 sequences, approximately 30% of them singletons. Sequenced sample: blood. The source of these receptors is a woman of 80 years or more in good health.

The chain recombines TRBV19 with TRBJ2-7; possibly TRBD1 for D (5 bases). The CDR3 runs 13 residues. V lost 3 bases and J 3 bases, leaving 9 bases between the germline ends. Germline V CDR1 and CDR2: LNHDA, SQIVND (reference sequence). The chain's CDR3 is CASSIRENYEQYF. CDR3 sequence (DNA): TGTGCCAGTAGTATCAGGGAAAACTACGAGCAGTACTTC. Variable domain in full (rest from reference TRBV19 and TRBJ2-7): DGGITQSPKYLFRKEGQNVTLSCEQNLNHDAMYWYRQDPGQGLRLIYYSQIVNDFQKGDIAEGYSVSREKKESFPLTVTSAQKNPTAFYLCASSIRENYEQYFGPGTRLTVT.

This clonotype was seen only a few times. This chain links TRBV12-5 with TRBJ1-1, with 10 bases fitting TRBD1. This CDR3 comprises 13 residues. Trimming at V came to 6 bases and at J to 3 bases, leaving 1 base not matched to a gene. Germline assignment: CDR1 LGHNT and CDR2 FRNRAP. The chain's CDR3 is CASGTGGYTEAFF. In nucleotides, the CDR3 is TGTGCTAGTGGGACAGGGGGCTACACTGAAGCTTTCTTT.

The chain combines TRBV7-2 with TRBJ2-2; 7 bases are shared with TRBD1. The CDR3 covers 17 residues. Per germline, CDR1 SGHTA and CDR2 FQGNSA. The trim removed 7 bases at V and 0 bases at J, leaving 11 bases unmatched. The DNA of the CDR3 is TGTGCCAGCACCTTCCTTGCCGGGACAGCGAACACCGGGGAGCTGTTTTTT. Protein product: CASTFLAGTANTGELFF.

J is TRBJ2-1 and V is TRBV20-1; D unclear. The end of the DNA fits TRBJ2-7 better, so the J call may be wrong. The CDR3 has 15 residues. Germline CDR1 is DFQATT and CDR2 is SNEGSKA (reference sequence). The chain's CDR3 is CSASKLIPTYNEQYF. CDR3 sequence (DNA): TGCAGTGCTAGCAAGCTCATACCGACCTACAATGAGCAGTACTTC.

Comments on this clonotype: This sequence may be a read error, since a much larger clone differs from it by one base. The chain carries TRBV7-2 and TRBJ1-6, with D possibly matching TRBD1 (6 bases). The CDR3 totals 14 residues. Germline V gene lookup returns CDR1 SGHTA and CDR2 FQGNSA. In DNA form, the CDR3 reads TGTGCCAGCATGGAGGGGGACCGAAATTCACCCCCCCACTTT. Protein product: CASMEGDRNSPPHF.

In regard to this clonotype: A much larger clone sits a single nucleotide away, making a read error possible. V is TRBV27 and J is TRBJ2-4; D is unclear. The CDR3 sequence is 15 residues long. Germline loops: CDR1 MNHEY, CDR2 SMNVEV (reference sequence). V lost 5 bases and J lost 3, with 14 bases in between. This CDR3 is CASSGQSVVKNIQYF. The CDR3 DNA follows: TGTGCCAGCAGTGGGCAGTCCGTAGTCAAAAACATTCAGTACTTC.

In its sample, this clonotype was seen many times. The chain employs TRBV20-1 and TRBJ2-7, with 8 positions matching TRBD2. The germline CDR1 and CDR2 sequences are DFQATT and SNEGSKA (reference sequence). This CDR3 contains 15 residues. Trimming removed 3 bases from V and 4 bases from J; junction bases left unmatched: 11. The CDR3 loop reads CSASGGPGGAYEQYF. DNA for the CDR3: TGCAGTGCTAGTGGGGGCCCGGGGGGGGCATACGAGCAGTACTTC.

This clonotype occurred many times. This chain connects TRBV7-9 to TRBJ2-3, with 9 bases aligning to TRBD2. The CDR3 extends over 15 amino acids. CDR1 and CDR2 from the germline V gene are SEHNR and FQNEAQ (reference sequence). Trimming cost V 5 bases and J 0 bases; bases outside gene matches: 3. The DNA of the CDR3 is TGTGCCAGCAGCCCTAGCGGGGATAGCACAGATACGCAGTATTTT. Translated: CASSPSGDSTDTQYF.

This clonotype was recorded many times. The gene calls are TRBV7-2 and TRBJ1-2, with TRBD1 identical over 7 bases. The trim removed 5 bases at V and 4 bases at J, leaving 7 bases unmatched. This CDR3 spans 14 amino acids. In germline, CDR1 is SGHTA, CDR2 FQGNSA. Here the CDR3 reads CASSRQGTTYGYTF. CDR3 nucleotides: TGTGCCAGCAGCAGACAGGGCACCACCTATGGCTACACCTTC.

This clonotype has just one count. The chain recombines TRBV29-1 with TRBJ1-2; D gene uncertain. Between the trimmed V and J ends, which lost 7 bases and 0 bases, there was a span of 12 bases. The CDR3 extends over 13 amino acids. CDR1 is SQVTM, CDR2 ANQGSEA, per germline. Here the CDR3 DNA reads TGCAGCGCCGACCGGGAGCCTAACTATGGCTACACCTTC. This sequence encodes CSADREPNYGYTF. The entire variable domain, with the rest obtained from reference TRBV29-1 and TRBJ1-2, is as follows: SAVISQKPSRDICQRGTSLTIQCQVDSQVTMMFWYRQQPGQSLTLIATANQGSEATYESGFVIDKFPISRPNLTFSTLTVSNMSPEDSSIYLCSADREPNYGYTFGSGTRLTVV.

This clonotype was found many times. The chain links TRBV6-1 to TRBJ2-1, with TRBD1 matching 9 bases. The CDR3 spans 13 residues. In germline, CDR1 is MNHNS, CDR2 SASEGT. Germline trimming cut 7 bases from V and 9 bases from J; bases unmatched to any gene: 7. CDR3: CASNRGPGAEQFF. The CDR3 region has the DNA TGTGCCAGCAACAGGGGGCCCGGTGCTGAGCAGTTCTTC.

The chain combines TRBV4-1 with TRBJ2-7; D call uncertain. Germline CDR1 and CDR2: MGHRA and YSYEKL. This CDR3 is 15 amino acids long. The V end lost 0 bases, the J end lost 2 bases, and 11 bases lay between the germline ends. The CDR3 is CASSQEQVGAYEQYF. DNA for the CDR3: TGCGCCAGCAGCCAAGAGCAGGTTGGGGCCTACGAGCAGTACTTC.

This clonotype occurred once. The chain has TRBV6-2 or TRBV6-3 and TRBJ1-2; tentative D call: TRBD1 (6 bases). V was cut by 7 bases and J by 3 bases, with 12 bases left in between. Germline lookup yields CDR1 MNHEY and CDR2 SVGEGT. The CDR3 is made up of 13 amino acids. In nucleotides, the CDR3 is TGTGCCAGCATCGGGGGCGTCCACTATGGCTACACCTTC. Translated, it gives CASIGGVHYGYTF.

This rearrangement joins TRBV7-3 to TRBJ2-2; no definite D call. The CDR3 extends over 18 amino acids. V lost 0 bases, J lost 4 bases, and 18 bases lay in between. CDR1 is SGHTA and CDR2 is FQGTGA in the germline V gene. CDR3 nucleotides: TGTGCCAGCAGCTTAACGCTGGTAGCAGCGATAGGCACCGGGGAGCTGTTTTTT. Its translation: CASSLTLVAAIGTGELFF.

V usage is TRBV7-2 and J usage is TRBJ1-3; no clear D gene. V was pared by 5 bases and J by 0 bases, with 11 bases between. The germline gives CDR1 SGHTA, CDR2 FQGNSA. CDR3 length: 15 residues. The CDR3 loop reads CASSPPGSSGNTIYF. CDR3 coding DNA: TGTGCCAGCAGCCCTCCGGGGAGCTCTGGAAACACCATATATTTT.

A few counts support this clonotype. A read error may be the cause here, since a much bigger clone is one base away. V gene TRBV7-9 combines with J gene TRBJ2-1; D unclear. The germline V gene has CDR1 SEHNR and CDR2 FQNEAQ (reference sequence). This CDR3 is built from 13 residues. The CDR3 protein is CSSSLGPTNEQFF. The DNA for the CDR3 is TGTTCCAGCAGCTTAGGTCCCACCAATGAGCAGTTCTTC.

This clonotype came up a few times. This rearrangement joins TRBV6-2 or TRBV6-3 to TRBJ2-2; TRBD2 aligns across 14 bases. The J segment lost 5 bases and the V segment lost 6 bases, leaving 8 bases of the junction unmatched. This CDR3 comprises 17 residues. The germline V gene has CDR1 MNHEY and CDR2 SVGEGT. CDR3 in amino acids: CASRPSTSGGVTGELFF. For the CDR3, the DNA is TGTGCCAGCAGACCTTCGACTAGCGGGGGGGTAACCGGGGAGCTGTTTTTT.

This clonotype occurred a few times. This CDR3 is CAWSRGSRGYTF. Here the CDR3 DNA reads TGTGCCTGGAGTAGGGGTTCGAGAGGCTACACCTTC. The chain recombines TRBV30 with TRBJ1-2; the D gene is possibly TRBD1 (5 bases). The germline gives CDR1 GTSNPN, CDR2 SVGIG (reference sequence). V lost 2 bases, J lost 8 bases, and 12 bases lay in between. The CDR3 length is 12 residues.

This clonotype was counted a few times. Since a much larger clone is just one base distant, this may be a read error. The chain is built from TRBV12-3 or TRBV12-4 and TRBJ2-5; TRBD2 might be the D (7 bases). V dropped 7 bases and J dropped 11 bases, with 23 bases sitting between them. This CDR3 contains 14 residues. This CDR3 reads CASTPKGGANEQYF. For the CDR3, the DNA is TGTGCCAGCACCCCTAAGGGGGGGGCCAATGAGCAGTACTTC.

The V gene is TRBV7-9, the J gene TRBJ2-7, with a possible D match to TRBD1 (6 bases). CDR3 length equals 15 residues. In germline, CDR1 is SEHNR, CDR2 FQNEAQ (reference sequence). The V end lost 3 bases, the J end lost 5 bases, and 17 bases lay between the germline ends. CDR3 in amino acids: CASSFRDTQVDEQYF. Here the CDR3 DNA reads TGTGCCAGCAGCTTCCGGGACACCCAGGTTGACGAGCAGTACTTC.

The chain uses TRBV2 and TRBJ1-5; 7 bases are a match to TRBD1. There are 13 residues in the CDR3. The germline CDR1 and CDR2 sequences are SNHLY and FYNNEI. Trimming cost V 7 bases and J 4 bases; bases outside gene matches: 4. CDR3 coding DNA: TGTGCCAGCACTACACAGGGGAATCAGCCCCAGCATTTT. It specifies CASTTQGNQPQHF.